The 17 T cell receptor beta chains below all came from one sample that was sequenced in a study of CD8+CD57+ T cells in acquired aplastic anemia. Genomic DNA, serving as template, underwent TCR beta VDJ and CDR3 profiling. Via MiXCR, TCRdb re-called the reads, giving one row per CDR3 protein. The data show tens of thousands of distinct CDR3 sequences, with about half seen just once and 65% to 70% held by the top ten. Sequenced: sorted CD4+, CD8+, or CD8+CD57+ T cells (not recorded which) from PBMCs. These receptors came from a human donor in good health, serving as a control.

The rearrangement links TRBV12-3 or TRBV12-4 to TRBJ2-5; TRBD1 is a possible D gene (6 bases). V was cut by 6 bases and J by 2 bases, with 13 bases left in between. The CDR3 totals 14 residues. Here the CDR3 reads CASSPGAQQETQYF. The DNA of the CDR3 is TGTGCCAGCAGCCCAGGGGCCCAACAAGAGACCCAGTACTTC.

This chain connects TRBV19 to TRBJ1-6, with 9 bases aligning to TRBD1. CDR1 is LNHDA, CDR2 SQIVND, per germline (reference sequence). V lost 7 bases, J lost 11 bases, and 9 bases stayed unmatched. CDR3 length: 14 amino acids. In DNA, the CDR3 is TGTGCCAGTAACTTAGGACAGGGGAGGACACCCCTCCACTTT. Protein sequence: CASNLGQGRTPLHF. Complete variable domain (other parts from reference TRBV19 and TRBJ1-6): DGGITQSPKYLFRKEGQNVTLSCEQNLNHDAMYWYRQDPGQGLRLIYYSQIVNDFQKGDIAEGYSVSREKKESFPLTVTSAQKNPTAFYLCASNLGQGRTPLHFGNGTRLTVT.

This chain joins TRBV13 and TRBJ1-2; TRBD1 matches at 11 bases. The CDR3 runs to 14 residues. The junction had 4 bases not matched to a gene; V was cut back by 4 bases and J by 6 bases. The germline gives CDR1 PRHDT, CDR2 FYEKMQ (reference sequence). This chain's CDR3 is CASSSWDRGDGYTF. The CDR3 coding sequence is TGTGCCAGCAGCTCCTGGGACAGGGGGGATGGCTACACCTTC. The variable domain in full, with the rest retrieved from reference TRBV13 and TRBJ1-2, is AAGVIQSPRHLIKEKRETATLKCYPIPRHDTVYWYQQGPGQDPQFLISFYEKMQSDKGSIPDRFSAQQFSDYHSELNMSSLELGDSALYFCASSSWDRGDGYTFGSGTRLTVV.

This chain connects TRBV5-1 to TRBJ1-4; unclear D gene. CDR3 length: 11 amino acids. V dropped 0 bases and J dropped 6 bases, with 0 bases sitting between them. Germline V lookup: CDR1 SGHRS, CDR2 YFSETQ. The CDR3 loop reads CASSLDEKLFF. As DNA, the CDR3 is TGCGCCAGCAGCTTGGATGAAAAACTGTTTTTT.

In this sample, this clonotype turned up a few times. Mismatch with germline at one junction end may stem from a read error. V usage is TRBV10-3 and J usage is TRBJ2-1, with D tentatively TRBD1 (6 bases). The CDR3 is 13 residues long. Germline V gene data show CDR1 as ENHRY and CDR2 as SYGVKD. CDR3 sequence reads: CASSWTAYSEQFF. The CDR3 DNA reads TGTGCCAGCAGCTGGACAGCGTACAGTGAGCAGTTCTTC.

V and J are TRBV20-1 and TRBJ2-7; D call uncertain. The CDR3 runs 13 residues. Germline assignment: CDR1 DFQATT and CDR2 SNEGSKA (reference sequence). Trimming removed 3 bases from V and 7 bases from J, with 16 bases in between. CDR3 region: CSASSANTGEQYF. The CDR3 DNA is TGCAGTGCTAGCAGTGCGAACACCGGGGAGCAGTACTTC.

The rearrangement joins TRBV2 to TRBJ2-7; 13 bases are a match to TRBD2. CDR1 and CDR2 (germline): SNHLY, FYNNEI. CDR3 length equals 15 residues. Trimming took 6 bases from V and 3 from J; bases not matched to a gene: 5. The CDR3, as DNA: TGTGCCAGCAGACTAGCGGGGGGGTCTTACTACGAGCAGTACTTC. Its protein product is CASRLAGGSYYEQYF.

This chain links TRBV5-4 with TRBJ1-2; 8 nucleotides agree with TRBD1. V was pared by 4 bases and J by 4 bases, with 9 bases of the junction left unmatched. Germline lookup yields CDR1 SGHNT and CDR2 YYREEE (reference sequence). This CDR3 is built from 15 residues. DNA for the CDR3: TGTGCCAGCAGCCAGGTCTCGACAGGGGTCTATGGCTACACCTTC. This encodes CASSQVSTGVYGYTF.

V and J are TRBV11-2 and TRBJ2-2, with D maybe TRBD1 (6 bases). The CDR3 extends over 14 amino acids. V lost 7 bases and J lost 4, with 13 bases in between. Germline CDR1 SGHAT, CDR2 FQNNGV. The CDR3 coding sequence is TGTGCCAGCACCGGTGGGGGCAGCACCGGGGAGCTGTTTTTT. The encoded protein is CASTGGGSTGELFF.

This clonotype was seen ten or more times. V and J are TRBV6-2 or TRBV6-3 and TRBJ2-7; possibly TRBD1 or TRBD2 for D (5 bases each). The CDR3 runs 14 residues. Trimming pared 2 bases from V and 0 bases from J, leaving 8 bases between. Germline CDR1 is MNHEY and CDR2 is SVGEGT. The CDR3 DNA is TGTGCCAGCAGTTACGGGGACCACTCCTACGAGCAGTACTTC. This translates into CASSYGDHSYEQYF.

V and J are TRBV7-2 and TRBJ2-2, with D perhaps TRBD2 (6 bases). The CDR3 is 14 residues long. Trimming stripped 5 bases from V and 4 bases from J, with 11 bases between. The germline CDR1 and CDR2 sequences are SGHTA and FQGNSA. CDR3 sequence (DNA): TGTGCCAGCAGCGCCGGGACTCTCACCGGGGAGCTGTTTTTT. This translates into CASSAGTLTGELFF.

The sample holds many counts of this clonotype. In nucleotides, the CDR3 is TGTGCCAGTAGTATTGGCGGGAGCTCCTACGAGCAGTACTTC. Protein: CASSIGGSSYEQYF. The chain combines TRBV19 with TRBJ2-7, with TRBD2 identical over 7 bases. Unmatched junction bases numbered 2, after V lost 3 bases and J lost 0 bases. This CDR3 is built from 14 residues. Germline CDR1 and CDR2: LNHDA and SQIVND (reference sequence).

This clonotype has more than one count but fewer than ten. The V and J genes are TRBV27 and TRBJ1-2, with D unresolved. Germline assignment: CDR1 MNHEY and CDR2 SMNVEV (reference sequence). There are 14 residues in the CDR3. Trimming pared 3 bases from V and 4 bases from J, leaving 12 bases between. The CDR3 sequence: CASSFGLNGYGYTF. CDR3 nucleotide sequence: TGTGCCAGCAGTTTCGGACTAAACGGCTATGGCTACACCTTC.

This clonotype was seen repeatedly, ten times or more. The chain employs TRBV11-2 and TRBJ1-6, with 8 bases matching TRBD1. V was pared by 5 bases and J by 6 bases, with 6 bases of the junction left unmatched. The CDR3 is 15 residues long. Germline V gene data show CDR1 as SGHAT and CDR2 as FQNNGV. CDR3 nucleotide sequence: TGTGCCAGCAGCCCCCGGACAGGGCTTAATTCACCCCTCCACTTT. It encodes CASSPRTGLNSPLHF.

Regarding this clonotype: Possible read error: a much larger clone is one base away. The J gene is TRBJ1-5, the V gene TRBV12-3 or TRBV12-4; tentative D call: TRBD1 (5 bases). There are 14 residues in the CDR3. The CDR3 DNA follows: TGTGCCGGCAGTTTTATGGGGGTGAATCAGCCCCAGCATTTT. Translation: CAGSFMGVNQPQHF.

This clonotype was observed a few times. The chain is built from TRBV28 and TRBJ1-6; D not resolved. CDR3 length equals 14 residues. Trimming took off 6 bases at V and 4 bases at J, with 10 bases between the two ends. The V gene's germline CDR1 is MDHEN and CDR2 SYDVKM. DNA for the CDR3: TGTGCCAGCAGCAATCCAGAATATAATTCACCCCTCCACTTT. Translation: CASSNPEYNSPLHF.

About this clonotype: Since a much larger clone is just one base distant, this may be a read error. The chain recombines TRBV2 with TRBJ2-1; 9 positions agree with TRBD2. J lost 4 bases, V lost 6 bases, and 13 bases had no gene match. Germline CDR1 reads SNHLY; CDR2 reads FYNNEI. This CDR3 spans 17 amino acids. Here the CDR3 DNA reads TGTGCCAGCAGGGGATCCAAGTCAGCGGGGGGTTACAATGAGCAGTTCTTC. Translation gives CASRGSKSAGGYNEQFF.